This entry concerns a single T cell receptor (beta chain). There are 14 residues in the CDR3. Per germline, CDR1 SNHLY and CDR2 FYNNEI. Trimming shortened V by 4 bases and J by 7 bases, and 13 bases separated the two germline ends. Participants, roughly 18 to 90 years old, spanned fewer than 25 US areas. Clinical history as reported by participants underpinned cohort assignment. What the recovered Cohort 3 donors had was two negative PCRs, clearance, or symptom resolution. These data originate in a study of blood T cell repertoires in COVID-19. The authors' processing: The authors estimated nucleated cell counts from reference gene primer amplification. The assay was immunoSEQ multiplex PCR, and TCRdb's table has in-frame clones only and misses some. V, J and clone size were drawn from that table, and D and trimming were deduced from the DNA. The table has over 150,000 clones, around 84% seen once.

V gene TRBV2 combines with J gene TRBJ1-4, with D possibly TRBD1 on 6 matching bases. What was sequenced was PBMCs or T cells enriched from blood (not recorded which). This TCR came from a man in his fifties who had recovered from COVID-19. This CDR3 is CASSGGGLGEKLFF. CDR3 sequence (DNA): TGTGCCAGCAGTGGAGGGGGTCTAGGTGAAAAACTGTTTTTT.